This record looks at one T cell receptor beta chain sequence and its context. V dropped 5 bases and J dropped 5; count of bases not matched to a gene: 8. From germline, CDR1 is SNHLY and CDR2 FYNNEI. This CDR3 contains 15 residues. The data originate from a study of blood T cell repertoires in COVID-19. On the study more broadly: Acute-phase and convalescent COVID-19 samples originated in the United States, Italy and Spain. T cells, B-cell-depleted T cells, or PBMCs provided the cDNA or gDNA that served as material.

Original processing notes: Scientists estimated how many nucleated cells there were by amplifying reference gene primers. Assay: immunoSEQ multiplex PCR; the TCRdb copy retains only in-frame clones and omits some. That table is the source of V, J and clone size, and D and trimming were worked out from the DNA. The sample lists fewer than 150,000 clones; approximately 87% were seen once. Material: peripheral blood. The V call is TRBV2, the J call TRBJ1-2, with 10 bases matching TRBD1. This TCR was sampled from a woman in her 70s with acute or convalescent COVID-19. CDR3: CASSPHPGQGYGYTF. DNA for the CDR3: TGTGCCAGCAGTCCACACCCGGGACAGGGGTATGGCTACACCTTC.